These T cell receptor beta chains were read from a single sample in a study of blood T cell repertoires in COVID-19. The method was immunoSEQ multiplex PCR; TCRdb's version includes in-frame clones alone and lacks a portion of them. There are 60,000 to 90,000 clones in the sample; over 75% occur only once, and about 0.83% lies in the top ten. The sequenced material came from peripheral blood. These receptors all stem from a woman of 80 years or more with acute or convalescent COVID-19. CDR3s include the opening cysteine and the closing phenylalanine or tryptophan. A D gene is named only where the DNA matches it firmly. A row's size may be missing; if present it is once, few, many or a size class.

V gene,D gene,clone size,J gene,CDR3 protein,CDR3 DNA
TRBV11-3,NA,NA,TRBJ2-7,CASSLFCSRAYEQYF,TGTGCCAGCAGCTTGTTTTGTAGCAGGGCTTACGAGCAGTACTTC
TRBV7-9,TRBD1,NA,TRBJ2-3,CASSLALRQGADTQYF,TGTGCCAGCAGCTTAGCGTTACGACAGGGAGCGGATACGCAGTATTTT
TRBV24-1,NA,NA,TRBJ2-7,CATSDPINYEQYF,TGTGCCACCAGTGACCCTATTAATTACGAGCAGTACTTC
TRBV19,TRBD2,NA,TRBJ2-2,CASSIVGTRIDGELFF,TGTGCCAGTAGTATAGTAGGGACTAGAATCGACGGGGAGCTGTTTTTT
TRBV4-2,TRBD2,NA,TRBJ2-7,CASSQGGGATYEQYF,TGTGCCAGCAGCCAAGGGGGAGGGGCCACCTACGAGCAGTACTTC
TRBV11-2,TRBD2,NA,TRBJ2-2,CASSLDLRLASGELFF,TGTGCCAGCAGCTTAGATCTGCGACTAGCCAGCGGGGAGCTGTTTTTT
TRBV7-9,TRBD1,NA,TRBJ1-2,CASSTSDRAEDYGYTF,TGTGCCAGCAGCACTTCGGACAGGGCTGAGGACTATGGCTACACCTTC
TRBV6-1,NA,NA,TRBJ2-7,CASSEAFGVYPSYEQYF,TGTGCCAGCAGTGAAGCGTTCGGAGTCTATCCCTCCTACGAGCAGTACTTC
TRBV3-1/TRBV3-2,TRBD1,NA,TRBJ2-1,CASSQWARGSYNEQFF,TGTGCCAGCAGCCAGTGGGCCAGGGGGTCGTACAATGAGCAGTTCTTC
TRBV6-6,NA,few,TRBJ1-1,CASRHRAAEAFF,TGTGCCAGCAGACACAGGGCTGCTGAAGCTTTCTTT
TRBV11-2,TRBD2,NA,TRBJ2-3,CASSRLVAGTDTQYF,TGTGCCAGCAGCCGGTTGGTAGCGGGGACAGATACGCAGTATTTT
TRBV7-3,NA,NA,TRBJ2-6,CASSSTVTSGANVLTF,TGTGCCAGCAGCTCGACAGTCACCTCTGGGGCCAACGTCCTGACTTTC
TRBV6-5,NA,NA,TRBJ1-1,CASGPEGPTEAFF,TGTGCCTCTGGTCCGGAGGGCCCCACTGAAGCTTTCTTT
TRBV4-2,NA,NA,TRBJ1-5,CASSQAVLNQPQHF,TGTGCCAGCAGCCAAGCCGTCCTCAATCAGCCCCAGCATTTT
TRBV3-1/TRBV3-2,TRBD1,NA,TRBJ1-6,CASSQTSGTGSPLHF,TGTGCCAGCAGCCAGACCTCCGGGACAGGATCACCCCTCCACTTT
TRBV5-1,NA,NA,TRBJ1-4,CASRTGATNEKLFF,TGCGCCAGCAGGACGGGGGCAACTAATGAAAAACTGTTTTTT
TRBV6-5,NA,NA,TRBJ1-2,CASSYGQSNYGYTF,TGTGCCAGCAGCTATGGACAATCTAACTATGGCTACACCTTC
TRBV6-5,NA,NA,TRBJ1-3,CASSRGTAGNTIYF,TGTGCCAGTTCGCGCGGGACGGCTGGAAACACCATATATTTT
TRBV6-5,TRBD2,NA,TRBJ2-2,CATLPGGVTGELFF,TGTGCCACGTTACCGGGAGGGGTGACCGGGGAGCTGTTTTTT
TRBV19,TRBD2,NA,TRBJ2-1,CASGLAGGQQFF,TGTGCCAGCGGACTAGCGGGGGGGCAGCAGTTCTTC
TRBV3-1/TRBV3-2,NA,NA,TRBJ2-7,CASSQDGAGADF,TGTGCCAGCAGCCAAGATGGGGCGGGGGCTGACTTC
TRBV28,TRBD1,NA,TRBJ1-3,CASSPPGQGGHTIYF,TGTGCCAGCAGTCCACCGGGACAGGGTGGTCACACCATATATTTT
TRBV4-3,NA,NA,TRBJ1-2,CASSSDLGAVYGYTF,TGCGCCAGCAGCTCAGACCTTGGAGCGGTCTATGGCTACACCTTC
TRBV9,NA,NA,TRBJ1-3,CASSTSGTVFSGNTIYF,TGTGCCAGCAGCACCTCCGGGACTGTTTTCTCTGGAAACACCATATATTTT
TRBV2,TRBD2,NA,TRBJ2-2,CASLAGGITGELFF,TGTGCCAGCCTAGCGGGAGGAATCACCGGGGAGCTGTTTTTT
TRBV19,NA,NA,TRBJ1-2,CASSRTVLGYTF,TGTGCCAGTAGTCGGACAGTCTTGGGCTACACCTTC
TRBV5-1,NA,NA,TRBJ1-3,CASSFQGSFSGNTIYF,TGCGCCAGCAGCTTCCAGGGGTCATTCTCTGGAAACACCATATATTTT
TRBV10-3,NA,NA,TRBJ1-5,CAISDRVGQPQHF,TGTGCCATCAGTGACAGGGTAGGTCAGCCCCAGCATTTT
TRBV10-1,NA,NA,TRBJ2-7,CASSESSGASQYF,TGCGCCAGCAGTGAGTCGTCGGGAGCGAGTCAGTACTTC
TRBV21-1,NA,NA,TRBJ1-5,CASSSRGQYSNQPQHF,TGTGCCAGCAGCTCCAGAGGACAGTATAGCAATCAGCCCCAGCATTTT
TRBV4-3,NA,NA,TRBJ1-1,CASSQESRNTEAFF,TGCGCCAGCAGCCAAGAGTCGAGGAACACTGAAGCTTTCTTT
TRBV2,NA,NA,TRBJ2-1,CASASTVSSYNEQFF,TGTGCCAGCGCGTCGACAGTGAGCTCCTACAATGAGCAGTTCTTC
TRBV18,NA,NA,TRBJ1-6,CASSLIRATDSPLHF,TGTGCCAGCTCACTTATCAGGGCCACGGATTCACCCCTCCACTTT
TRBV3-1/TRBV3-2,NA,once,TRBJ2-7,CASSLGYEQYF,TGTGCCAGCAGCCTCGGCTACGAGCAGTACTTC
TRBV6-2/TRBV6-3,TRBD1,NA,TRBJ2-7,CASSDRQGISYEQYF,TGTGCCAGCAGTGACAGACAGGGGATTTCCTACGAGCAGTACTTC
TRBV3-1/TRBV3-2,NA,NA,TRBJ2-5,CASSQDAGLGTQYF,TGTGCCAGCAGCCAAGATGCGGGATTGGGGACCCAGTACTTC
TRBV12-3/TRBV12-4,NA,NA,TRBJ2-7,CASSLSVAEQYF,TGTGCCAGCAGTTTAAGCGTTGCCGAGCAGTACTTC
TRBV11-1,NA,NA,TRBJ2-3,CASSLASVGDTQYF,TGTGCCAGCAGCTTGGCTAGCGTGGGAGATACGCAGTATTTT
TRBV5-1,TRBD1,once,TRBJ2-7,CASSLEQGVFNEQYF,TGCGCCAGCAGCTTGGAACAGGGGGTTTTCAACGAGCAGTACTTC
TRBV4-1,TRBD1,NA,TRBJ1-2,CASSQEPPGQTNYGYTF,TGCGCCAGCAGCCAAGAGCCCCCGGGACAGACTAACTATGGCTACACCTTC
TRBV27,TRBD1,NA,TRBJ1-6,CASSAGQGNSPLHF,TGTGCCAGCAGCGCGGGACAGGGGAATTCACCCCTCCACTTT
TRBV29-1,TRBD2,NA,TRBJ2-2,CSVKMARGTSGKTGELFF,TGCAGCGTCAAAATGGCCCGAGGGACTAGCGGGAAAACCGGGGAGCTGTTTTTT